Here is one TCR beta chain with its context. Its antigen is not yet known. The sample holds no much larger clone one base away, and base qualities are not on file. Genomic DNA was extracted from sorted cells for sequencing of the TCRbeta CDR3 region. The immunoSEQ Assay was used to sequence the TCRbeta CDR3 regions. This immuneACCESS table, as held by TCRdb, lists in-frame sequences with V and J called but not all clones. Of the missing ones, under half trace to an unresolved V gene in checked studies; the others have no known cause. For this sample there are about 68,000 clones; approximately 89% appear just once. Of the sample, roughly 2% falls within the top ten clones. Patients with autoimmune disease history or receiving systemic immunosuppression were excluded from the trial. Peripheral blood for TCR sequencing was collected from all dose cohorts at baseline, on cycle 4 day 1, and on cycle 7 day 1. Samples were obtained from an open-label, multicenter, first-in-human phase I dose-escalation trial of ivuxolimab. Adults with locally advanced or metastatic melanoma, renal cell, hepatocellular, or head and neck squamous cell carcinoma were enrolled in the trial. Before TCR sequencing, CD4+ T cells and CD8+ T cells were sorted from peripheral blood as separate populations.

These data are taken from a study of OX40 agonist ivuxolimab in advanced cancers. Context from the whole study: Ivuxolimab was an agonistic, fully human IgG2 monoclonal antibody directed against OX40 (CD134), a costimulatory receptor. Intravenous ivuxolimab was administered to patients every 2 weeks at six dose levels: 0.01, 0.1, 0.3, 1.5, 3 and 10 mg/kg. Among the roughly 52 dose-escalation patients, about 20 had hepatocellular carcinoma, about 15 melanoma, 9 renal cell carcinoma and 9 head and neck cancer. A male proportion of under 85% and a mean age of approximately 55 years, ranging from roughly 23 to 85, were recorded for the dose-escalation cohort. Patients were allowed to have had prior anti-PD-1, anti-PD-L1 or anti-CTLA-4 therapy, and 40% of the dose-escalation patients had been treated with checkpoint inhibitors. Partial responses occurred in three dose-escalation patients, of whom one had hepatocellular carcinoma and two had cutaneous melanoma. The point of sequencing TCRbeta in the periphery was to test whether ivuxolimab changed TCR sequence diversity and drove clonal T-cell expansion. The paper describes the monotherapy dose-escalation part (N of about 57 patients) of the phase I trial of ivuxolimab. Broad study findings and their caveats: Low levels of normalized T-cell clonal expansion were also seen in some patients who did not respond. At doses of 0.1 to 3.0 mg/kg, clonal expansion of both CD4+ and CD8+ blood T cells was observed from baseline to week 6. In the 0.1-3.0 mg/kg groups, partial responders had among the lowest normalized peripheral clonal expansion, particularly in CD8+ T cells. On average, CD8+ T cells showed more expanded clones than CD4+ T cells after ivuxolimab. The antigen specificity of the peripheral T cells that underwent clonal expansion was not determined.

The material sequenced was CD4+ or CD8+ T cells sorted from blood, taken in a trial of the OX40 agonist ivuxolimab. The TCR originated in an adult with an advanced solid tumor such as melanoma, head and neck, liver or kidney cancer.

The sequenced DNA is TGCGCCAGCAGAGAGGAGAGTCTCCCTTACTACGAGCAGTACTTC. Translated, this gives CASREESLPYYEQYF. The sequence joins TRBV10-2 to TRBJ2-7; the D gene identity is not certain. From the cysteine up to the phenylalanine, the CDR3 has a length of 15 residues. Just CDR3 DNA is preserved here, 45 bases in frame from base 1. CDR1 is given as WSHSY and CDR2 as SAAADI, both from the germline V gene. V is cut by 6 bases and J by 3 bases, and the space between the germline ends is 18 bases.